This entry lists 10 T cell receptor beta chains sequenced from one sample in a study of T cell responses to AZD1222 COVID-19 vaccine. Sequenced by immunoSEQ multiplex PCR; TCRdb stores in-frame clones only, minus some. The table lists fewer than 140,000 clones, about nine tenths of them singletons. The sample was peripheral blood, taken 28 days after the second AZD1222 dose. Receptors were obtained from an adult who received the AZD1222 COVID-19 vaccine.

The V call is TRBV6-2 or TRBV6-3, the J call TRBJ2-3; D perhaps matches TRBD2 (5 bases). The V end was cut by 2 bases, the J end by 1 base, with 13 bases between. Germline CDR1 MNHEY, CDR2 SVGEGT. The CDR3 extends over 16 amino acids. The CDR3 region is CASSYTGLSGTDTQYF. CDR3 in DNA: TGTGCCAGCAGTTACACTGGACTCTCGGGCACAGATACGCAGTATTTT.

DNA of the CDR3: TGTGCCATCAGTGGCGGGCCGAACACCGGGGAGCTGTTTTTT. This gives the protein CAISGGPNTGELFF. The V gene is TRBV10-3, the J gene TRBJ2-2; D might be TRBD2 (5 bases). This CDR3 spans 14 amino acids. The germline CDR1 and CDR2 sequences are ENHRY and SYGVKD. The V end was cut by 4 bases, the J end by 0 bases, with 6 bases between.

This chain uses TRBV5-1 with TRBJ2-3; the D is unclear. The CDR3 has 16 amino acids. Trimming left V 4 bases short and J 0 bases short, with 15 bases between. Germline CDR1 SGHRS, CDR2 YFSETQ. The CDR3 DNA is TGCGCCAGCAGCCTGAGGACGGTAAAAAGCACAGATACGCAGTATTTT. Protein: CASSLRTVKSTDTQYF.

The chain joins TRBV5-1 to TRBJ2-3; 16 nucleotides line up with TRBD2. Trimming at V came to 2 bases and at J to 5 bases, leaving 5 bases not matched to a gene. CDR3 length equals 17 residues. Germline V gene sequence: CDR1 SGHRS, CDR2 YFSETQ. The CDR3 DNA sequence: TGCGCCAGCAGCTTCCCGGGACTAGCGGGGGGGCGAGATACGCAGTATTTT. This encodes CASSFPGLAGGRDTQYF.

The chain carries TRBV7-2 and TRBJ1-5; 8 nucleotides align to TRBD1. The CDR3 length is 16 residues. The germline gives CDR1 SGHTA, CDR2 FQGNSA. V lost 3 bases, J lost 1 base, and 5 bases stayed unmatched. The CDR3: CASSLSGQGSNQPQHF. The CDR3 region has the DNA TGTGCCAGCAGCTTGTCAGGACAGGGAAGCAATCAGCCCCAGCATTTT.

This CDR3 reads CASSLVFGGTNSPLHF. CDR3 DNA sequence: TGTGCCAGCAGCTTAGTCTTCGGGGGGACTAATTCACCCCTCCACTTT. The rearrangement uses TRBV7-2 and TRBJ1-6, with a tentative D call TRBD1 (5 bases). With 1 base removed from V and 6 bases from J, the gap between germline ends came to 13 bases. CDR1 is SGHTA and CDR2 is FQGNSA in the germline V gene. The CDR3 has 16 amino acids.

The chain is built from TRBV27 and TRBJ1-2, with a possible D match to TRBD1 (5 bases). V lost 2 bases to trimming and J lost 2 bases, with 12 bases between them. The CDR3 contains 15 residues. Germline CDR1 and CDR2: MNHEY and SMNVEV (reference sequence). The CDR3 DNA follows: TGTGCCAGCAGTTTACGGGGGGATACCAACTATGGCTACACCTTC. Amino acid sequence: CASSLRGDTNYGYTF.

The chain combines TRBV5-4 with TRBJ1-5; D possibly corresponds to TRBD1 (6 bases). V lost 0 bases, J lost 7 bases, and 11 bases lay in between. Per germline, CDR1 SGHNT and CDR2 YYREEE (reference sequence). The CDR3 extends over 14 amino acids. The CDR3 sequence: CASSLAGGRQPQHF. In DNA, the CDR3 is TGTGCCAGCAGCTTGGCCGGGGGCCGGCAGCCCCAGCATTTT. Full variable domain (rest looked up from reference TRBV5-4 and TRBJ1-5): ETGVTQSPTHLIKTRGQQVTLRCSSQSGHNTVSWYQQALGQGPQFIFQYYREEENGRGNFPPRFSGLQFPNYSSELNVNALELDDSALYLCASSLAGGRQPQHFGDGTRLSIL.

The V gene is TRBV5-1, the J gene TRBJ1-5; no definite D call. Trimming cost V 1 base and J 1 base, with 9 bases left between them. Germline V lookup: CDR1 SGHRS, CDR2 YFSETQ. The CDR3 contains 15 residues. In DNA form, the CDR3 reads TGCGCCAGCAGCTTGTCCGGGATGAGCAATCAGCCCCAGCATTTT. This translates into CASSLSGMSNQPQHF.

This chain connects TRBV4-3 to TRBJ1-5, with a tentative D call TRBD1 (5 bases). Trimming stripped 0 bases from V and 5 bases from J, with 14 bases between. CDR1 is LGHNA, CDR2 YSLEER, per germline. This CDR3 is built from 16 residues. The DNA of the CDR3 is TGCGCCAGCAGCCAAGATATGTGGGGGATTGATCAGCCCCAGCATTTT. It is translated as CASSQDMWGIDQPQHF.